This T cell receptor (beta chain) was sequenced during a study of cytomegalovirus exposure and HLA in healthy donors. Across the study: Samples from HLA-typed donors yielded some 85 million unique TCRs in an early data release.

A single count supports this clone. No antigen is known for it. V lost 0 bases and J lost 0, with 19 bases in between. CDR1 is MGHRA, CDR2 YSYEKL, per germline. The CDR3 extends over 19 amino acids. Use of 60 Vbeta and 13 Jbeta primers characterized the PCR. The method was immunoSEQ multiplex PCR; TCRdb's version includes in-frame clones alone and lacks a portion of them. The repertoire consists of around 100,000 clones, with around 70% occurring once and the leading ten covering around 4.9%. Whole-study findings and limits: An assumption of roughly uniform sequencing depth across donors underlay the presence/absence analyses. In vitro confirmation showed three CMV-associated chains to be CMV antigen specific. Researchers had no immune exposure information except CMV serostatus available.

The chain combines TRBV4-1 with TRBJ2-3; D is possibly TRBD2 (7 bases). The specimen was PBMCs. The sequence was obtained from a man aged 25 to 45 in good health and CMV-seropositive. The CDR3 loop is CASSQDLGRGHSSTDTQYF. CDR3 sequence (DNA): TGCGCCAGCAGCCAAGATCTTGGGCGGGGGCACTCCAGCACAGATACGCAGTATTTT.